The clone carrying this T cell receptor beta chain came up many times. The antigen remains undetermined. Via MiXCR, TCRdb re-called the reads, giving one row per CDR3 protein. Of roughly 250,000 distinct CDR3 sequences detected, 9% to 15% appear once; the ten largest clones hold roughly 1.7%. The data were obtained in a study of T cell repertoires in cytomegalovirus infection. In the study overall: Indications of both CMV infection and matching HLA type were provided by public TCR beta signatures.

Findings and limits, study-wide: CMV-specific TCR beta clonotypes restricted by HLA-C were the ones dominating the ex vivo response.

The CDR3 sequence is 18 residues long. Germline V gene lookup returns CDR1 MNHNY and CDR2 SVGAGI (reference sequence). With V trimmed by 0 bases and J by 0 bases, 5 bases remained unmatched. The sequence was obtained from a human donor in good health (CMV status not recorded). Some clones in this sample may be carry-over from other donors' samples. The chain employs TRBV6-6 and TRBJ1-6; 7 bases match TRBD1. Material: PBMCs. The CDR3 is CASSYSTGAGSYNSPLHF. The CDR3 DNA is TGTGCCAGCAGTTACTCCACAGGGGCAGGCTCCTATAATTCACCCCTCCACTTT.